The 16 T cell receptor beta chains below come from one sample, sequenced in a study of vaccination effects on CD4 cells after COVID-19. Using immunoSEQ multiplex PCR, the repertoire was profiled, and TCRdb retains in-frame clones only, with some absent. The sample includes roughly 64,000 clones, 65% to 75% of them seen just once. Their specific antigens are unknown. Culturing for approximately 10 days preceded CD4+ T cell isolation. The material sequenced was CD4+ T cells from PBMCs cultured without peptide, taken before COVID-19 vaccination. The receptors here all came from a human donor who had a prior SARS-CoV-2 infection.

The CDR3 protein is CASSDLRGQEGETQYF. CDR3 coding DNA: TGTGCCAGCAGTGATCTCAGGGGGCAAGAGGGAGAGACCCAGTACTTC. V and J are TRBV2 and TRBJ2-5; TRBD1 matches at 8 bases. Germline V gene sequence: CDR1 SNHLY, CDR2 FYNNEI. Trimming took 3 bases from V and 4 from J; bases not matched to a gene: 10. The CDR3 has 16 amino acids.

The chain carries TRBV30 and TRBJ1-3, with D uncertain. The germline V gene encodes CDR1 GTSNPN and CDR2 SVGIG (reference sequence). Between the trimmed V and J ends, which lost 0 bases and 5 bases, there was a span of 8 bases. CDR3 length equals 13 residues. Here the CDR3 DNA reads TGTGCCTGGAGTGTAAACGGGAGAAACACCATATATTTT. It is translated as CAWSVNGRNTIYF.

The count of this clone is one. The chain couples TRBV5-1 to TRBJ1-2, with TRBD1 as a possible D gene (6 bases). Germline assignment: CDR1 SGHRS and CDR2 YFSETQ. Trimming took 0 bases from V and 4 from J, leaving 19 bases between them. The CDR3 has 17 residues. The CDR3 DNA reads TGCGCCAGCAGCTTGGGTTTTCAGGGGCAAATCGGCTATGGCTACACCTTC. Amino acid sequence: CASSLGFQGQIGYGYTF.

The chain employs TRBV6-5 and TRBJ2-3; 11 nucleotides line up with TRBD2. The CDR3 totals 14 residues. The V gene end was trimmed by 6 bases and the J gene end by 7 bases; junction bases not matched to a gene: 6. The V gene's germline CDR1 is MNHEY and CDR2 SVGAGI. The CDR3 spells CASRISGGDNTQYF. DNA of the CDR3: TGTGCCAGCAGGATTAGCGGGGGGGATAATACGCAGTATTTT.

The J gene is TRBJ2-7, the V gene TRBV24-1; TRBD2 matches at 9 bases. The CDR3 consists of 15 residues. V gave up 3 bases and J gave up 3 bases; unmatched junction bases: 5. Germline CDR1 is KGHDR and CDR2 is SFDVKD. The CDR3 DNA reads as TGTGCCACCAGTGATGCAGCGGGAGGTCTCTACGAGCAGTACTTC. Its protein product is CATSDAAGGLYEQYF.

The chain couples TRBV18 to TRBJ1-1; 8 nucleotides match TRBD1. The germline V gene has CDR1 KGHSH and CDR2 LQKENI. Germline trimming cut 6 bases from V and 0 bases from J; bases unmatched to any gene: 9. The CDR3 loop spans 16 amino acids. DNA of the CDR3: TGTGCCAGCTCTCTAGGGACAGGCACTCTGAACACTGAAGCTTTCTTT. Protein: CASSLGTGTLNTEAFF. Complete variable domain (other parts from reference TRBV18 and TRBJ1-1): NAGVMQNPRHLVRRRGQEARLRCSPMKGHSHVYWYRQLPEEGLKFMVYLQKENIIDESGMPKERFSAEFPKEGPSILRIQQVVRGDSAAYFCASSLGTGTLNTEAFFGQGTRLTVV.

This chain connects TRBV27 to TRBJ1-6, with 10 bases identical to TRBD1. Germline V gene lookup returns CDR1 MNHEY and CDR2 SMNVEV (reference sequence). Trimming took 5 bases from V and 7 from J; bases not matched to a gene: 8. The CDR3 has 16 amino acids. CDR3 in amino acids: CASSVRPGQGNSPLHF. The DNA for the CDR3 is TGTGCCAGCAGTGTAAGACCGGGACAGGGGAATTCACCCCTCCACTTT.

This chain connects TRBV2 to TRBJ1-4, with D perhaps TRBD1 (5 bases). Per germline, CDR1 SNHLY and CDR2 FYNNEI. The V end was cut by 8 bases, the J end by 8 bases, with 18 bases between. This CDR3 is 14 amino acids long. CDR3 protein: CASALQGIGEKLFF. CDR3 sequence (DNA): TGTGCCAGCGCGTTGCAGGGTATAGGAGAAAAACTGTTTTTT.

The chain recombines TRBV18 with TRBJ2-5; D unresolved. With 2 bases removed from V and 0 bases from J, the gap between germline ends came to 4 bases. The germline V gene has CDR1 KGHSH and CDR2 LQKENI. This CDR3 region has 13 residues. Here the CDR3 reads CASSPGYQETQYF. DNA of the CDR3: TGTGCCAGCTCACCAGGATACCAAGAGACCCAGTACTTC. Supplemented by reference TRBV18 and TRBJ2-5, the full variable domain reads NAGVMQNPRHLVRRRGQEARLRCSPMKGHSHVYWYRQLPEEGLKFMVYLQKENIIDESGMPKERFSAEFPKEGPSILRIQQVVRGDSAAYFCASSPGYQETQYFGPGTRLLVL.

For the CDR3, the DNA is TGTGCCACCAGTGATCTGAGCACCGGGGAGCTGTTTTTT. Translated, it gives CATSDLSTGELFF. The rearrangement links TRBV24-1 to TRBJ2-2; D is ambiguous. CDR1 and CDR2 (germline): KGHDR, SFDVKD. V gave up 3 bases and J gave up 4 bases, with 5 bases separating them. The CDR3 spans 13 residues.

The chain has TRBV5-6 and TRBJ2-5, with D perhaps matching TRBD1 or TRBD2 (5 bases each). CDR1 SGHDT and CDR2 YYEEEE come from the germline V gene. Trimming pared 4 bases from V and 0 bases from J, leaving 16 bases between. This CDR3 contains 16 residues. CDR3 in amino acids: CASSITGAQYQETQYF. CDR3 bases: TGTGCCAGCAGCATTACCGGGGCTCAGTACCAAGAGACCCAGTACTTC.

The chain carries TRBV11-3 and TRBJ2-7; TRBD1 aligns across 7 bases. V gave up 3 bases and J gave up 3 bases; unmatched junction bases: 2. The V gene's germline CDR1 is SGHNT and CDR2 YENEEA. The CDR3 runs to 13 residues. CDR3 region: CASSFQGVYEQYF. Here the CDR3 DNA reads TGTGCCAGCAGCTTCCAGGGGGTCTACGAGCAGTACTTC.

The gene calls are TRBV19 and TRBJ1-3; tentative D call: TRBD1 (5 bases). The CDR3 has 16 amino acids. Germline CDR1 reads LNHDA; CDR2 reads SQIVND (reference sequence). V lost 3 bases and J lost 4, with 16 bases in between. CDR3 protein: CASSIGGTQRGNTIYF. In DNA, the CDR3 is TGTGCCAGTAGTATTGGGGGGACCCAGAGGGGAAACACCATATATTTT. Complete variable domain (other parts from reference TRBV19 and TRBJ1-3): DGGITQSPKYLFRKEGQNVTLSCEQNLNHDAMYWYRQDPGQGLRLIYYSQIVNDFQKGDIAEGYSVSREKKESFPLTVTSAQKNPTAFYLCASSIGGTQRGNTIYFGEGSWLTVV.

This clone occurred once. The chain joins TRBV19 to TRBJ2-1; 7 bases fit TRBD1. Looked up from germline, CDR1 is LNHDA and CDR2 is SQIVND (reference sequence). Trimming took 5 bases from V and 7 from J; bases not matched to a gene: 11. The CDR3 totals 15 residues. The CDR3 region is CASSADRATQNEQFF. The CDR3 DNA reads TGTGCCAGTAGTGCAGACAGGGCTACGCAAAATGAGCAGTTCTTC.

The rearrangement links TRBV7-2 to TRBJ2-5; D might be TRBD2 (5 bases). Per germline, CDR1 SGHTA and CDR2 FQGNSA. The CDR3 runs to 16 residues. The germline V and J ends were trimmed by 1 base and 2 bases, with 14 bases remaining between them. The CDR3 nucleotides are TGTGCCAGCAGCTTAGGGGGAGCCACTGGGCAAGAGACCCAGTACTTC. It yields the protein CASSLGGATGQETQYF.

The sample holds a few counts of this clone. The chain recombines TRBV5-1 with TRBJ1-1; 7 bases agree with TRBD1. The germline V gene encodes CDR1 SGHRS and CDR2 YFSETQ. The CDR3 has 15 residues. V lost 7 bases and J lost 0; bases outside the gene matches: 9. Here the CDR3 reads CASGRGQSLNTEAFF. For the CDR3, the DNA is TGCGCCAGCGGGCGGGGACAGAGCTTGAACACTGAAGCTTTCTTT.